The source of this T cell receptor beta chain is a study of early T cells in non-severe SARS-CoV-2 infection. Overall study: Sequencing was performed on bulk RNA from unsorted whole blood, leaving chains unpaired.

TCRdb analysed the 5' RACE reads with MiXCR anew, one entry per CDR3 protein. The top ten clones hold approximately 5.7% of a sample with about 37,000 distinct CDR3 sequences, less than 6.5% of them seen once. This clonotype was found many times. This CDR3 is built from 16 residues. V lost 2 bases, J lost 3 bases, and 14 bases lay in between. Germline V gene lookup returns CDR1 ENHRY and CDR2 SYGVKD. This specimen was whole blood, taken at baseline. The origin of this receptor is an adult who was a healthcare worker with PCR-confirmed SARS-CoV-2 infection or an uninfected control (not recorded which). The chain couples TRBV10-3 to TRBJ2-1; no firm D call. The CDR3: CAISEDGFSLYNEQFF. CDR3 in DNA: TGTGCCATCAGTGAGGACGGATTTAGCCTCTACAATGAGCAGTTCTTC.